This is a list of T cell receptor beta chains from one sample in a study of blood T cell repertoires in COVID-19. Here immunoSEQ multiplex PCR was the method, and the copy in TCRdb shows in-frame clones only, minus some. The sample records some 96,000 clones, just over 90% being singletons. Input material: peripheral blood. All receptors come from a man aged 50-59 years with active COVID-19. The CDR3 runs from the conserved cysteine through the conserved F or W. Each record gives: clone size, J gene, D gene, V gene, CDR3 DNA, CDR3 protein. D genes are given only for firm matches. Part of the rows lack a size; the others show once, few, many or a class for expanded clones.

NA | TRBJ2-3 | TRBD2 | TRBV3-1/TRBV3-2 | TGTGCCAGCAGCCACGGGACTAGCGTTTCCCATACGCAGTATTTT | CASSHGTSVSHTQYF
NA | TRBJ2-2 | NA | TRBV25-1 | TGTGCCAGCAGTGAGGTTTTCGGTACAGCTTTATCCACCGGGGAGCTGTTTTTT | CASSEVFGTALSTGELFF
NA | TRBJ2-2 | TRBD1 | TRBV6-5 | TGTGCCAGCAGTCTCCCTGGGACAGCCACCGGGGAGCTGTTTTTT | CASSLPGTATGELFF
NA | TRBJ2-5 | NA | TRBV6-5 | TGTGCCAGCCGAGCAGGGGGGGAGACCCAGTACTTC | CASRAGGETQYF
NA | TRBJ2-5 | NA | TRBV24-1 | TGTGCCACCAGTGATGCGATCAAAGAGACCCAGTACTTC | CATSDAIKETQYF
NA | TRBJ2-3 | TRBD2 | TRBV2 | TGTGCCAGCAGTGAAGGATTAGCGGGGGCCACAGATACGCAGTATTTT | CASSEGLAGATDTQYF
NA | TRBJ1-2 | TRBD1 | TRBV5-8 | TGTGCCAGCAGCAGGAGGCGGACAGGGCAAGGCTACACCTTC | CASSRRRTGQGYTF
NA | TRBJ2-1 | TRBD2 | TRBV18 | TGTGCCAGCTCCACCAGGGGACTAGCGGCCCCTGGGGAGCAGTTCTTC | CASSTRGLAAPGEQFF
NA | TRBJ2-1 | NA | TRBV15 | TGTGCCACCAGCAGGGACTCACACTCCTACAATGAGCAGTTCTTC | CATSRDSHSYNEQFF
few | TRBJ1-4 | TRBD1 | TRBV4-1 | TGCGCCAGCAGCCTTGGGGACAGGGAAGAAAAACTGTTTTTT | CASSLGDREEKLFF
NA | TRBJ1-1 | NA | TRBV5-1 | TGCGCCAGCAGCCGGGGGGAAAGGGCGAGTGAAGCTTTCTTT | CASSRGERASEAFF
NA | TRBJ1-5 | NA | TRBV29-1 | TGCAGCGTGGGGGGACCCGGGAGCAATCAGCCCCAGCATTTT | CSVGGPGSNQPQHF